This T cell receptor (beta chain) comes out of a study of Ad26.COV2.S vaccination and SARS-CoV-2 variants. The overall study: Ad26.COV2.S, an intramuscular injection, was given once or twice 56 days apart. Whole-study results and caveats: Non-spike TCR breadth was similar in vaccine and placebo recipients.

Treatment denoted: 19 received Ad26.COV2.S at low or high dose, single or two shots; roughly 5 received placebo; per-sample allocation not given. The samples were gathered on day 63 after the first injection of vaccine or placebo. Some clones are missing from TCRdb's copy, which holds only in-frame ones; the method was immunoSEQ multiplex PCR. The table shows hundreds of thousands of clones, with approximately 88% occurring only once. Trimming removed 4 bases from V and 0 bases from J, with 12 bases in between. Per germline, CDR1 LGHNA and CDR2 YSLEER. This CDR3 has 16 amino acids. Comments on this clone: Its antigen is currently unknown.

The sequenced sample was peripheral blood, obtained in a trial of Ad26.COV2.S vaccine versus placebo. The V and J genes are TRBV4-3 and TRBJ2-2, with a tentative D call TRBD1 (6 bases). The origin of this receptor is a person between 18 and 59 years old who received the Ad26.COV2.S COVID-19 vaccine or a placebo. The CDR3 nucleotides read TGCGCCAGCAGCCCATTTTCAGGGGCGAACACCGGGGAGCTGTTTTTT. Translated, it gives CASSPFSGANTGELFF.